This entry lists 28 T cell receptor beta chains sequenced from one sample in a study of blood T cell repertoires in COVID-19. Here immunoSEQ multiplex PCR was the method, and the copy in TCRdb shows in-frame clones only, minus some. The sample lists tens of thousands of clones; approximately 88% were seen once. The specimen sequenced was peripheral blood. Receptor source: a human donor in a cohort sampled during active COVID-19.

The chain couples TRBV7-3 to TRBJ2-2; 14 bases agree with TRBD2. V was pared by 6 bases and J by 6 bases, with 6 bases of the junction left unmatched. The CDR3 is made up of 16 amino acids. Germline CDR1 and CDR2: SGHTA and FQGTGA. The CDR3 DNA reads TGTGCCAGCAGGCTACCGGGACTAGCGGGAGCCGGGGAGCTGTTTTTT. It yields the protein CASRLPGLAGAGELFF.

The rearrangement joins TRBV18 to TRBJ2-2; 7 bases line up with TRBD1. CDR3 length equals 16 residues. V shed 0 bases and J 0 bases; nucleotides not matched to a gene: 1. Germline V gives CDR1 KGHSH, CDR2 LQKENI. The CDR3 bases are TGTGCCAGCTCACCACCGGGGACAGCGAACACCGGGGAGCTGTTTTTT. It codes for CASSPPGTANTGELFF.

This clone has only a few counts. The rearrangement uses TRBV7-9 and TRBJ1-1; 8 bases agree with TRBD1. Germline CDR1 SEHNR, CDR2 FQNEAQ (reference sequence). The trim removed 5 bases at V and 3 bases at J, leaving 2 bases unmatched. The CDR3 covers 13 residues. The CDR3 spells CASSQTGDTEAFF. The CDR3, as DNA: TGTGCCAGCAGCCAGACAGGGGACACTGAAGCTTTCTTT.

V gene TRBV29-1 combines with J gene TRBJ1-2, with 7 nucleotides matching TRBD1. CDR3 length equals 11 residues. Per germline, CDR1 SQVTM and CDR2 ANQGSEA. With 7 bases clipped from V and 6 bases from J, the junction kept 5 bases outside the gene matches. CDR3 residues: CSGKGANGYTF. For the CDR3, the DNA is TGCAGCGGAAAGGGGGCGAATGGCTACACCTTC.

The V gene is TRBV19, the J gene TRBJ1-5; 9 bases are shared with TRBD1. This CDR3 is 15 amino acids long. J was trimmed by 7 bases and V by 4 bases; bases with no gene match: 8. Germline values: CDR1 LNHDA, CDR2 SQIVND (reference sequence). The CDR3 DNA sequence: TGTGCCAGTAGTAAAACCGGGACAGGGCGGCAGCCCCAGCATTTT. This encodes CASSKTGTGRQPQHF. Full variable domain (remainder filled in from reference TRBV19 and TRBJ1-5): DGGITQSPKYLFRKEGQNVTLSCEQNLNHDAMYWYRQDPGQGLRLIYYSQIVNDFQKGDIAEGYSVSREKKESFPLTVTSAQKNPTAFYLCASSKTGTGRQPQHFGDGTRLSIL.

The chain recombines TRBV5-6 with TRBJ2-3; D is uncertain. The CDR3 sequence is 13 residues long. With 0 bases removed from V and 9 bases from J, the gap between germline ends came to 11 bases. The V gene's germline CDR1 is SGHDT and CDR2 YYEEEE. CDR3 loop: CASSLEWAATQYF. CDR3 nucleotide sequence: TGTGCCAGCAGCTTGGAGTGGGCCGCGACGCAGTATTTT. Complete variable domain (other parts from reference TRBV5-6 and TRBJ2-3): DAGVTQSPTHLIKTRGQQVTLRCSPKSGHDTVSWYQQALGQGPQFIFQYYEEEERQRGNFPDRFSGHQFPNYSSELNVNALLLGDSALYLCASSLEWAATQYFGPGTRLTVL.

J is TRBJ2-3 and V is TRBV7-9; D possibly corresponds to TRBD1 (5 bases). V was shortened by 2 bases and J by 4 bases, with 10 bases between the two germline ends. The CDR3 has 14 amino acids. Germline CDR1 SEHNR, CDR2 FQNEAQ (reference sequence). The CDR3 loop reads CASSLQGDADTQYF. The CDR3 DNA reads as TGTGCCAGCAGCTTACAGGGTGATGCAGATACGCAGTATTTT. The full variable domain, its missing parts supplied by reference TRBV7-9 and TRBJ2-3, is DTGVSQNPRHKITKRGQNVTFRCDPISEHNRLYWYRQTLGQGPEFLTYFQNEAQLEKSRLLSDRFSAERPKGSFSTLEIQRTEQGDSAMYLCASSLQGDADTQYFGPGTRLTVL.

The chain is built from TRBV7-2 and TRBJ2-5, with D perhaps matching TRBD1 (6 bases). CDR1 is SGHTA, CDR2 FQGNSA, per germline. The CDR3 covers 15 residues. Trimming pared 5 bases from V and 4 bases from J, leaving 17 bases between. The CDR3 reads CASSPPKTGRETQYF. The CDR3 DNA is TGTGCCAGCAGCCCCCCAAAAACAGGGCGAGAGACCCAGTACTTC. The variable domain in full, completed from reference TRBV7-2 and TRBJ2-5, reads GAGVSQSPSNKVTEKGKDVELRCDPISGHTALYWYRQSLGQGLEFLIYFQGNSAPDKSGLPSDRFSAERTGGSVSTLTIQRTQQEDSAVYLCASSPPKTGRETQYFGPGTRLLVL.

The chain couples TRBV28 to TRBJ2-2; D is uncertain. Between the trimmed V and J ends, which lost 5 bases and 8 bases, there was a span of 18 bases. This CDR3 has 15 amino acids. The germline gives CDR1 MDHEN, CDR2 SYDVKM. The CDR3, as DNA: TGTGCCAGCAGTCATAGGCTTCTCTGGGCGGGGGAGCTGTTTTTT. The encoded protein is CASSHRLLWAGELFF.

The chain carries TRBV7-9 and TRBJ2-2, with D maybe TRBD2 (6 bases). V dropped 1 base and J dropped 1 base, with 13 bases sitting between them. The germline V gene has CDR1 SEHNR and CDR2 FQNEAQ (reference sequence). The CDR3 has 17 residues. The CDR3 nucleotides are TGTGCCAGCAGCTTAGTCCCGAATAGCGGGAACACCGGGGAGCTGTTTTTT. Amino acid sequence: CASSLVPNSGNTGELFF.

This clone is a singleton in its sample. The DNA for the CDR3 is TGTGCCAGCAGCTTGTCACTAGCGGGACTAGCCTACAATGAGCAGTTCTTC. It encodes CASSLSLAGLAYNEQFF. The chain couples TRBV7-9 to TRBJ2-1; 10 bases match TRBD2. Germline loops: CDR1 SEHNR, CDR2 FQNEAQ (reference sequence). The CDR3 extends over 17 amino acids. V trimming: 3 bases; J trimming: 2 bases; junction bases outside the gene matches: 7.

The V and J genes are TRBV24-1 and TRBJ2-7; D gene uncertain. Per germline, CDR1 KGHDR and CDR2 SFDVKD. The V end was cut by 3 bases, the J end by 1 base, with 9 bases between. The CDR3 contains 14 residues. CDR3 sequence (DNA): TGTGCCACCAGTGATGGGCAGGTATCCTACGAGCAGTACTTC. Translation gives CATSDGQVSYEQYF.

The chain carries TRBV5-4 and TRBJ2-1, with 14 bases matching TRBD2. J lost 10 bases, V lost 7 bases, and 10 bases had no gene match. This CDR3 comprises 15 residues. Germline lookup yields CDR1 SGHNT and CDR2 YYREEE (reference sequence). Here the CDR3 DNA reads TGTGCCAGCGCCATGACTAGCGGGAGGGAGGGCGAGCAGTTCTTC. This sequence encodes CASAMTSGREGEQFF.

This clone has a single count. This chain joins TRBV4-1 and TRBJ1-1; D is perhaps TRBD1 (5 bases). Trimming stripped 1 base from V and 3 bases from J, with 12 bases between. Germline V gives CDR1 MGHRA, CDR2 YSYEKL. This CDR3 region has 15 residues. This CDR3 reads CASSQGDRPYTEAFF. In DNA, the CDR3 is TGCGCCAGCAGCCAAGGAGACAGACCTTACACTGAAGCTTTCTTT.

The chain employs TRBV5-1 and TRBJ2-5, with a tentative D call TRBD1 (6 bases). Germline V CDR1 and CDR2: SGHRS, YFSETQ. CDR3 length: 13 residues. V lost 5 bases, J lost 2 bases, and 10 bases lay in between. CDR3 in amino acids: CASRAGQQETQYF. Written as DNA, the CDR3 is TGCGCCAGCAGGGCTGGACAGCAAGAGACCCAGTACTTC.

The rearrangement uses TRBV7-2 and TRBJ2-1, with 8 bases fitting TRBD2. The J segment lost 5 bases and the V segment lost 5 bases, leaving 11 bases of the junction unmatched. CDR1 is SGHTA and CDR2 is FQGNSA in the germline V gene. This CDR3 is 16 amino acids long. The CDR3 nucleotides are TGTGCCAGCAGCCCGGGTGCGGGAGGTATCCACAATGAGCAGTTCTTC. Encoded protein: CASSPGAGGIHNEQFF.

The chain couples TRBV30 to TRBJ1-1; D unclear. V lost 0 bases to trimming and J lost 2 bases, with 16 bases between them. The CDR3 spans 16 residues. Germline CDR1 is GTSNPN and CDR2 is SVGIG (reference sequence). CDR3 in amino acids: CAWSVSRVRPNTEAFF. The CDR3 region has the DNA TGTGCCTGGAGTGTTTCCCGGGTTAGGCCTAACACTGAAGCTTTCTTT.

CDR3 amino acids: CSAAGRGTYNEQFF. CDR3 in DNA: TGCAGCGCCGCGGGAAGGGGAACCTACAATGAGCAGTTCTTC. The rearrangement joins TRBV29-1 to TRBJ2-1, with D possibly matching TRBD2 (6 bases). Germline-derived CDR1 and CDR2 are SQVTM and ANQGSEA. V lost 7 bases to trimming and J lost 2 bases, with 15 bases between them. The CDR3 covers 14 residues.

The J gene is TRBJ1-1, the V gene TRBV28, with D possibly being TRBD1 (5 bases). Trimming removed 7 bases at V and 10 bases at J, with 16 bases between. The CDR3 spans 12 residues. Germline V gene lookup returns CDR1 MDHEN and CDR2 SYDVKM. This chain's CDR3 is CASTPGQAAAFF. Here the CDR3 DNA reads TGTGCCAGCACGCCAGGGCAGGCGGCAGCTTTCTTT.

This sequence joins TRBV5-1 and TRBJ2-3; tentatively, D is TRBD1 (6 bases). Germline V gene lookup returns CDR1 SGHRS and CDR2 YFSETQ. Trimming shortened V by 4 bases and J by 7 bases, and 13 bases separated the two germline ends. The CDR3 has 13 residues. The chain's CDR3 is CASSGGPSNTQYF. CDR3 DNA: TGCGCCAGCAGCGGGGGCCCATCAAATACGCAGTATTTT.

The chain couples TRBV18 to TRBJ2-3; 8 bases are a match to TRBD2. This CDR3 has 16 residues. In germline, CDR1 is KGHSH, CDR2 LQKENI. With 0 bases clipped from V and 1 base from J, the junction kept 3 bases outside the gene matches. The CDR3 DNA sequence: TGTGCCAGCTCACCACCGGTAGCGGGGCGCACAGATACGCAGTATTTT. Residues: CASSPPVAGRTDTQYF.

V and J are TRBV18 and TRBJ1-1; tentative D call: TRBD1 (6 bases). The CDR3 consists of 15 residues. The germline CDR1 and CDR2 sequences are KGHSH and LQKENI. Trimming shortened V by 0 bases and J by 3 bases, and 11 bases separated the two germline ends. CDR3 coding DNA: TGTGCCAGCTCACCACCGTACAGGGCCGACACTGAAGCTTTCTTT. It encodes CASSPPYRADTEAFF.

The V call is TRBV30, the J call TRBJ2-7; weak D call: TRBD1 (7 bases). Germline V gives CDR1 GTSNPN, CDR2 SVGIG (reference sequence). V was shortened by 2 bases and J by 0 bases, with 14 bases between the two germline ends. CDR3 size: 15 residues. The CDR3 nucleotides read TGTGCCTGGAGTCTCAGGGGGGCCCACTCCTACGAGCAGTACTTC. This codes for CAWSLRGAHSYEQYF.

V gene TRBV25-1 combines with J gene TRBJ1-2, with 10 bases matching TRBD1. After removal of 6 bases from V and 8 bases from J, the junction contained 6 bases not matched to a gene. Germline V lookup: CDR1 MGHDK, CDR2 SYGVNS. The length of the CDR3 is 13 residues. DNA for the CDR3: TGTGCCAGCAGGGGACAGGGGATTGGCGGCTACACCTTC. Its protein product is CASRGQGIGGYTF.

This chain uses TRBV7-9 with TRBJ2-7; D may be TRBD1 (5 bases). Trimming shortened V by 5 bases and J by 1 base, and 9 bases separated the two germline ends. CDR1 is SEHNR and CDR2 is FQNEAQ in the germline V gene (reference sequence). CDR3 size: 13 residues. The CDR3 nucleotides are TGTGCCAGCAGCCACAGGCGATCCTACGAGCAGTACTTC. It specifies CASSHRRSYEQYF.

The genes are TRBV27 and TRBJ2-7; D perhaps matches TRBD1 (6 bases). CDR3 length equals 20 residues. The germline CDR1 and CDR2 sequences are MNHEY and SMNVEV (reference sequence). The V end lost 5 bases, the J end lost 2 bases, and 31 bases lay between the germline ends. Here the CDR3 DNA reads TGTGCCAGCAGTCCCGGAAAGCAGGGGTGGTATGATTTCGGGACCTACGAGCAGTACTTC. Its protein product is CASSPGKQGWYDFGTYEQYF.

The V gene is TRBV10-3, the J gene TRBJ2-1; 7 nucleotides line up with TRBD2. V shed 2 bases and J 5 bases; nucleotides not matched to a gene: 3. The CDR3 sequence is 14 residues long. Germline lookup yields CDR1 ENHRY and CDR2 SYGVKD. CDR3 coding DNA: TGTGCCATCAGTGAGCAGCGGGACCACAATGAGCAGTTCTTC. Its translation: CAISEQRDHNEQFF.

The chain recombines TRBV4-3 with TRBJ2-1; possible D gene TRBD1, 6 bases. CDR1 LGHNA and CDR2 YSLEER come from the germline V gene. The CDR3 contains 14 residues. Trimming cost V 4 bases and J 3 bases, with 10 bases left between them. The CDR3 DNA reads TGCGCCAGCAGCCGTGACAGGCACTACAATGAGCAGTTCTTC. This sequence encodes CASSRDRHYNEQFF.